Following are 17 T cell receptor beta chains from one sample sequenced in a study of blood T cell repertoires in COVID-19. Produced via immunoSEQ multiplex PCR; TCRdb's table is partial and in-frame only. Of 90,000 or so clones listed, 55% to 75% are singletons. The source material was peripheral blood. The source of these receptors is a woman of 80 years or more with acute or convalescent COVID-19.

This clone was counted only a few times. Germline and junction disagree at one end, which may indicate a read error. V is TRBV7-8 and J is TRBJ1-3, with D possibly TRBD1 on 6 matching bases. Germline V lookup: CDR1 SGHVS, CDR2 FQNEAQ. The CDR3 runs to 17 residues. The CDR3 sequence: CASSLVEIGGAGDTIYF. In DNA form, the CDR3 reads TGTGCCAGCAGCTTAGTAGAGATAGGGGGGGCTGGAGACACCATATATTTT.

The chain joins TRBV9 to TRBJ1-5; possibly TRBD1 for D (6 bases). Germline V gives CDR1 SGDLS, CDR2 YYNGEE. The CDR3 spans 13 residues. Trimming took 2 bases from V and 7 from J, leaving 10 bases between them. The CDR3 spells CASSVTDSQPQHF. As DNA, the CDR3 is TGTGCCAGCAGCGTCACGGACAGCCAGCCCCAGCATTTT. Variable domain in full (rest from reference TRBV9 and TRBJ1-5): DSGVTQTPKHLITATGQRVTLRCSPRSGDLSVYWYQQSLDQGLQFLIQYYNGEERAKGNILERFSAQQFPDLHSELNLSSLELGDSALYFCASSVTDSQPQHFGDGTRLSIL.

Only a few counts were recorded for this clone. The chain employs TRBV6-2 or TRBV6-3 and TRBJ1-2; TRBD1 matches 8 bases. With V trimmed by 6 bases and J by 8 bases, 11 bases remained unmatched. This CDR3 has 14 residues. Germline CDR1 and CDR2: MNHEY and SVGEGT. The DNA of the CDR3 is TGTGCCAGCAGCTCGCCCTGGACAGGGTGGGGCTACACCTTC. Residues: CASSSPWTGWGYTF.

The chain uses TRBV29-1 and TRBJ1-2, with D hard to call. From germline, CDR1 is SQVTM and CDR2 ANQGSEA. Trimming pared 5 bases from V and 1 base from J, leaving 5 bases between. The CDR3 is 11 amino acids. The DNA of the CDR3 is TGCAGCGTTAACAATAACTATGGCTACACCTTC. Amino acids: CSVNNNYGYTF.

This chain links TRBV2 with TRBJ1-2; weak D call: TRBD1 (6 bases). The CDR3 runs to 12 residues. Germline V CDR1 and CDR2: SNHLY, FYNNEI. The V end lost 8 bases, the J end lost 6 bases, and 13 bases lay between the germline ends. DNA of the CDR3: TGTGCCAGCGGAACAGGGTGGGATGGCTACACCTTC. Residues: CASGTGWDGYTF.

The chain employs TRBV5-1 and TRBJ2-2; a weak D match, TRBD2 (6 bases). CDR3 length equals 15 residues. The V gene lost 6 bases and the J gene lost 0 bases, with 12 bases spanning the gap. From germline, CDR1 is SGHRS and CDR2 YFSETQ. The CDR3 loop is CASKEGSPNTGELFF. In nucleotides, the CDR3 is TGCGCCAGCAAGGAGGGGTCACCGAACACCGGGGAGCTGTTTTTT.

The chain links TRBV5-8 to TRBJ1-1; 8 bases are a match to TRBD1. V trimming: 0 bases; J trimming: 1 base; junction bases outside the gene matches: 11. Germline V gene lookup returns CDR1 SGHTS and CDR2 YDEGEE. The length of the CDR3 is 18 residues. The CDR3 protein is CASSLVVLGQGPNTEAFF. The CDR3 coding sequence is TGTGCCAGCAGCTTGGTAGTCCTTGGACAGGGTCCGAACACTGAAGCTTTCTTT.

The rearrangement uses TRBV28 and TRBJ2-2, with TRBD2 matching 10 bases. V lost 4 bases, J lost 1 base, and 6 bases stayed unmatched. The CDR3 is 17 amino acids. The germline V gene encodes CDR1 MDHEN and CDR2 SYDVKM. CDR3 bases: TGTGCCAGCAGTTCACAACGACTAGCGGGGAACACCGGGGAGCTGTTTTTT. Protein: CASSSQRLAGNTGELFF.

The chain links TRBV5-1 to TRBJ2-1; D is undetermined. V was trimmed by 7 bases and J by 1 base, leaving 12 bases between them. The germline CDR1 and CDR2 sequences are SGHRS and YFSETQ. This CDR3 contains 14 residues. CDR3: CASLLTPSYNEQFF. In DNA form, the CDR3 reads TGCGCCAGCCTCCTCACACCGTCCTACAATGAGCAGTTCTTC.

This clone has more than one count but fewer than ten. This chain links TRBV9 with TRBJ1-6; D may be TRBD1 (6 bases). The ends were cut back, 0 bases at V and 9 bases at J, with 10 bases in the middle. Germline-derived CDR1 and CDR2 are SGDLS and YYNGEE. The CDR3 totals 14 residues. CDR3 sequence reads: CASSVEQGSSPLHF. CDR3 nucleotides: TGTGCCAGCAGCGTAGAACAGGGCTCTTCACCCCTCCACTTT.

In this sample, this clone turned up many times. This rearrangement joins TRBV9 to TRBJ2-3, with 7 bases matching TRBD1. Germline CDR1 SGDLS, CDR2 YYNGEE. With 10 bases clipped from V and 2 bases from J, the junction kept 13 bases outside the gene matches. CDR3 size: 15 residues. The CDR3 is CASTSGGANTDTQYF. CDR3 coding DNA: TGTGCCTCGACTTCAGGGGGAGCAAACACAGATACGCAGTATTTT.

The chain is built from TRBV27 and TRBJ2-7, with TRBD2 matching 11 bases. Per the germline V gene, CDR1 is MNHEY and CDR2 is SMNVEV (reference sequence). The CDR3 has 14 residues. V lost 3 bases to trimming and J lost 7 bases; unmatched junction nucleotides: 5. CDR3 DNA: TGTGCCAGCAGTTTCTTAGCGGGGGGGACTGAGCAGTACTTC. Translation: CASSFLAGGTEQYF.

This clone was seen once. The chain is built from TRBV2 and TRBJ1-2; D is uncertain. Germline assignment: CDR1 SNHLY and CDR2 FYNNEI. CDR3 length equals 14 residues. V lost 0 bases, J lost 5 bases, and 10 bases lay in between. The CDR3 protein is CASSEALREYGYTF. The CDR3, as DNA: TGTGCCAGCAGTGAAGCGCTTCGGGAGTATGGCTACACCTTC.

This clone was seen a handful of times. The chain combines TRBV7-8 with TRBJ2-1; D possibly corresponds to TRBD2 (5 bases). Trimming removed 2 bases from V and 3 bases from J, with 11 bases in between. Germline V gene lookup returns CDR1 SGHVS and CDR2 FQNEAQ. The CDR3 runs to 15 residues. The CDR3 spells CASSLYPGIYNEQFF. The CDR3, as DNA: TGTGCCAGCAGCTTATATCCGGGGATCTACAATGAGCAGTTCTTC.

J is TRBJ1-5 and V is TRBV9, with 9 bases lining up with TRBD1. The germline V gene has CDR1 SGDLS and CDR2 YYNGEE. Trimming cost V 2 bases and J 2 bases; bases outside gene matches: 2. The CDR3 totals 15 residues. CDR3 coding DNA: TGTGCCAGCAGCGTGGGACAGGGAGGCAATCAGCCCCAGCATTTT. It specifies CASSVGQGGNQPQHF.

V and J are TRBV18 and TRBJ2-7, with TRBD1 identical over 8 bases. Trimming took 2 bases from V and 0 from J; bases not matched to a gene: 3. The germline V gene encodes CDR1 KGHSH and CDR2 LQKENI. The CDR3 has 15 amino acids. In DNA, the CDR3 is TGTGCCAGCTCACCAAGACAGGGGATCTCCTACGAGCAGTACTTC. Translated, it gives CASSPRQGISYEQYF.

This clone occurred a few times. CDR3 coding DNA: TGTGCCAGCAGCTTAGCACAGGGTCCTAACTATGGCTACACCTTC. Amino acids: CASSLAQGPNYGYTF. The rearrangement uses TRBV7-9 and TRBJ1-2; weak D call: TRBD1 (6 bases). The V and J ends lost 0 bases and 0 bases respectively, with 8 bases between them. This CDR3 is built from 15 residues. Per germline, CDR1 SEHNR and CDR2 FQNEAQ (reference sequence).